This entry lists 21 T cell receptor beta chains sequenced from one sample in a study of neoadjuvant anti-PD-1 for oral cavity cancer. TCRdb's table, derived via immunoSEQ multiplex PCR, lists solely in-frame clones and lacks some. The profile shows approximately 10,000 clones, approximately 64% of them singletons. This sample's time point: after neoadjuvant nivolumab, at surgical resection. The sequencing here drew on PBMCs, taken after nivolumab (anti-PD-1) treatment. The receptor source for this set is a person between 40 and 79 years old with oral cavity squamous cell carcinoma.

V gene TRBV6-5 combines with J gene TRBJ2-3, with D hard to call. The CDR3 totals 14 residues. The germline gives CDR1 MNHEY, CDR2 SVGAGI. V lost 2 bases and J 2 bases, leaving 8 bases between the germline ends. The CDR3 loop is CASSYNPATDTQYF. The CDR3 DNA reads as TGTGCCAGCAGTTACAATCCGGCCACAGATACGCAGTATTTT.

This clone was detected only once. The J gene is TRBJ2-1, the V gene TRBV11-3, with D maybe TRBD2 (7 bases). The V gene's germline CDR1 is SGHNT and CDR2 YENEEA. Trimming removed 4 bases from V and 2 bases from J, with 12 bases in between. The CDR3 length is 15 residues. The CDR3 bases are TGTGCCAGCAGCTCTGGGGGGGCCACCTACAATGAGCAGTTCTTC. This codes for CASSSGGATYNEQFF.

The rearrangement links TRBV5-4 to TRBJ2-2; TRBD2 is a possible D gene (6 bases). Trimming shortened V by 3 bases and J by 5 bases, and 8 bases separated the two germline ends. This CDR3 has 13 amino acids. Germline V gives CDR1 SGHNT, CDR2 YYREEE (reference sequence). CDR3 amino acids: CASSSTSTGELFF. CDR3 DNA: TGTGCCAGCAGCTCGACTAGTACCGGGGAGCTGTTTTTT.

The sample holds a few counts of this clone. Here the CDR3 DNA reads TGCGCCAGCCGATTTTCGGGGGACACTGAAGCTTTCTTT. It translates to CASRFSGDTEAFF. The chain recombines TRBV5-1 with TRBJ1-1, with D possibly being TRBD1 (5 bases). The CDR3 has 13 amino acids. Trimming cost V 7 bases and J 3 bases, with 13 bases left between them. CDR1 and CDR2 from the germline V gene are SGHRS and YFSETQ.

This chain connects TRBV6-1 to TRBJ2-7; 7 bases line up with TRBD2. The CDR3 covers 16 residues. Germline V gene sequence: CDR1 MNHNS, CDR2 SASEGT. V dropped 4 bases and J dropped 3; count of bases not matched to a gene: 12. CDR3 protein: CASSAQGTSALYEQYF. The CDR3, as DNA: TGTGCCAGCAGTGCCCAAGGAACTAGCGCTCTCTACGAGCAGTACTTC.

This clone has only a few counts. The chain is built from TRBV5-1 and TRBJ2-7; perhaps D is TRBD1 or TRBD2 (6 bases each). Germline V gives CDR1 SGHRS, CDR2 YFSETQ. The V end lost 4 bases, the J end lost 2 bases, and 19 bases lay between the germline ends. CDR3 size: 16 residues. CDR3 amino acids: CASSTGDTSITYEQYF. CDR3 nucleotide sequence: TGCGCCAGCAGCACGGGGGACACCAGCATAACCTACGAGCAGTACTTC.

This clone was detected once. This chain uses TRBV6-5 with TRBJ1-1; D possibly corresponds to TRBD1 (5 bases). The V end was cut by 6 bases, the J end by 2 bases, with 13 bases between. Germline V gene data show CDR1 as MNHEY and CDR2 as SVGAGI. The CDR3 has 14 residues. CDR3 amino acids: CASRAGQLNTEAFF. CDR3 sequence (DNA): TGTGCCAGCAGAGCAGGACAACTAAACACTGAAGCTTTCTTT.

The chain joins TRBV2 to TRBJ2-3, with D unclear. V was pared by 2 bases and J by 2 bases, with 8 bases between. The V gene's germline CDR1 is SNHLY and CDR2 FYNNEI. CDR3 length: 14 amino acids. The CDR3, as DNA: TGTGCCAGCAGTGAACTACAGCCCACAGATACGCAGTATTTT. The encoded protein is CASSELQPTDTQYF.

The CDR3 sequence: CASSYNRGGGYEQYF. CDR3 bases: TGTGCCAGCAGTTACAACAGGGGGGGAGGGTACGAGCAGTACTTC. This rearrangement joins TRBV6-5 to TRBJ2-7, with TRBD1 as a possible D gene (8 bases). The CDR3 length is 15 residues. CDR1 is MNHEY and CDR2 is SVGAGI in the germline V gene. V gave up 2 bases and J gave up 4 bases, with 15 bases separating them.

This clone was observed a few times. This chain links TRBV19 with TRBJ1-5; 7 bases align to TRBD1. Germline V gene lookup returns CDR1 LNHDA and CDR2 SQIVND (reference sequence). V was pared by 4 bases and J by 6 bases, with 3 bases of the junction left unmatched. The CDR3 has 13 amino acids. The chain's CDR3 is CASSTGTVQPQHF. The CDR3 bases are TGTGCCAGTAGTACAGGGACAGTTCAGCCCCAGCATTTT.

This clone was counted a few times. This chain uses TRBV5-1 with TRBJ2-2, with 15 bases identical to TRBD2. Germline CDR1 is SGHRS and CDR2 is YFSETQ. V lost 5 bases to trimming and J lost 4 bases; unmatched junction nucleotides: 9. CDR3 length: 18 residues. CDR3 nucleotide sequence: TGCGCCAGCAGAGGGGGACTAGCGGGAGGCTTGAGCACCGGGGAGCTGTTTTTT. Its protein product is CASRGGLAGGLSTGELFF.

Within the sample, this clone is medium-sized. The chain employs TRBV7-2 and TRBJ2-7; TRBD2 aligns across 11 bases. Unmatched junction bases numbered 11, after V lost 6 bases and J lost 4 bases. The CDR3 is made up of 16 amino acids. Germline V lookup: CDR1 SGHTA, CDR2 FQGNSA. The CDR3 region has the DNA TGTGCCAGCAGTTCGGGACTAGCGGCTTCCCCGTACGAGCAGTACTTC. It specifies CASSSGLAASPYEQYF.

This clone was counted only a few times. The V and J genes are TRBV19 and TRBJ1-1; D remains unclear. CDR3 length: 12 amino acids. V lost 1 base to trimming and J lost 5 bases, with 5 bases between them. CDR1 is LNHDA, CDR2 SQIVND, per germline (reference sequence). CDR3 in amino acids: CASSIARTEAFF. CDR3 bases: TGTGCCAGTAGTATAGCTCGGACTGAAGCTTTCTTT.

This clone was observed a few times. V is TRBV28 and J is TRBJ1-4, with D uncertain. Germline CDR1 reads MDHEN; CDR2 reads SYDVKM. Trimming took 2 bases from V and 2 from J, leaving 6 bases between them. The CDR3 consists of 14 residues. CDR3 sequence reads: CASSLDPTNEKLFF. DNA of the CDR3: TGTGCCAGCAGTTTAGACCCCACTAATGAAAAACTGTTTTTT.

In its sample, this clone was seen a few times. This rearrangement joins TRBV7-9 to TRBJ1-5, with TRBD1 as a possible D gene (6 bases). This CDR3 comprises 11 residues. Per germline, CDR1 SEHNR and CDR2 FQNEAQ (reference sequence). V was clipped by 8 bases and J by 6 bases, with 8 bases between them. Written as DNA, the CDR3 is TGTGCCAGCGGGGACACTCAGCCCCAGCATTTT. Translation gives CASGDTQPQHF.

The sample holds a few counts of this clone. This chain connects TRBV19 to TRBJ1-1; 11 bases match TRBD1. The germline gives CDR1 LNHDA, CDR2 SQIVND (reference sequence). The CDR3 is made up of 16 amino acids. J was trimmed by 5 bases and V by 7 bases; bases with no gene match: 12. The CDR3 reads CASNAGQGVGRTEAFF. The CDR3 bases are TGTGCCAGTAATGCGGGACAGGGGGTAGGTAGGACTGAAGCTTTCTTT.

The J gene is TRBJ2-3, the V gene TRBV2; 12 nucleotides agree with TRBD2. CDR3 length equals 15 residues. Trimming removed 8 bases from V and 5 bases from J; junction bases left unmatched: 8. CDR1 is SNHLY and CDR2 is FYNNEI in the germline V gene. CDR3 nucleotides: TGTGCCAGCCAACAACTAGCGGGGGGACAAGATACGCAGTATTTT. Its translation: CASQQLAGGQDTQYF. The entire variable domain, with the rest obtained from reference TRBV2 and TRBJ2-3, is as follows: EPEVTQTPSHQVTQMGQEVILRCVPISNHLYFYWYRQILGQKVEFLVSFYNNEISEKSEIFDDQFSVERPDGSNFTLKIRSTKLEDSAMYFCASQQLAGGQDTQYFGPGTRLTVL.

The CDR3, as DNA: TGTGCCAGCAGTTACAGGGCAGCGCACTATGGCTACACCTTC. Translating gives CASSYRAAHYGYTF. The chain recombines TRBV28 with TRBJ1-2, with D tentatively TRBD1 (6 bases). The CDR3 has 14 residues. V lost 4 bases and J 3 bases, leaving 12 bases between the germline ends. Germline V gene data show CDR1 as MDHEN and CDR2 as SYDVKM.

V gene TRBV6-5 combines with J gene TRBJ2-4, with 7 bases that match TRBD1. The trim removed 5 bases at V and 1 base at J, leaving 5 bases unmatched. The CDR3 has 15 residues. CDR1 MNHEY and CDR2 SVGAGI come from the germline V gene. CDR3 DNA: TGTGCCAGCAGTCCAGGGGACAGTGCCAAAAACATTCAGTACTTC. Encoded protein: CASSPGDSAKNIQYF.

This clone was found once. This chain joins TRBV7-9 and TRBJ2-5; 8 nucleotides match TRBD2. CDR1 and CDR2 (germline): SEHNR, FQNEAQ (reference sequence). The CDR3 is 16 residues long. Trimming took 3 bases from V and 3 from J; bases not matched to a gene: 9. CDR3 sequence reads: CASSLLGISGKETQYF. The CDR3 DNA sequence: TGTGCCAGCAGCTTGTTAGGGATTAGCGGGAAAGAGACCCAGTACTTC.

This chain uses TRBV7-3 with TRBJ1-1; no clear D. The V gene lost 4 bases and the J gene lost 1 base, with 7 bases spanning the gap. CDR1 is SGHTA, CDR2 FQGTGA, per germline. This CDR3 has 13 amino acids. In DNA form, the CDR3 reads TGTGCCAGCAGCTGGGGATCGAACACTGAAGCTTTCTTT. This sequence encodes CASSWGSNTEAFF. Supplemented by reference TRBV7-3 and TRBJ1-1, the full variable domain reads GAGVSQTPSNKVTEKGKYVELRCDPISGHTALYWYRQSLGQGPEFLIYFQGTGAADDSGLPNDRFFAVRPEGSVSTLKIQRTERGDSAVYLCASSWGSNTEAFFGQGTRLTVV.